This T cell receptor beta chain was sequenced in a study of blood T cell repertoires in COVID-19. Study information: T cells, B-cell-depleted T cells, or PBMCs provided the cDNA or gDNA that served as material.

Sequencing used immunoSEQ multiplex PCR; TCRdb keeps in-frame clones, though not all of them. The sample includes around 250,000 clones, approximately 86% seen only once; the top ten take 3.1%. The CDR3 loop spans 13 amino acids. Germline CDR1 reads SGHNT; CDR2 reads YENEEA. V shed 3 bases and J shed 0 bases, with 5 bases lying between them. This clone was detected a few times. This receptor was obtained from a woman under 30 with acute or convalescent COVID-19. Sequences were obtained from peripheral blood. The rearrangement links TRBV11-3 to TRBJ1-1, with unresolved D. CDR3 residues: CASSFTVNTEAFF. CDR3 in DNA: TGTGCCAGCAGCTTTACAGTGAACACTGAAGCTTTCTTT.